These T cell receptor beta chains were read from a single sample in a study of blood T cell repertoires in COVID-19. Produced via immunoSEQ multiplex PCR; TCRdb's table is partial and in-frame only. The table has around 140,000 clones, 85% to 90% seen once. Sequenced input: peripheral blood. These receptors all stem from a man between 65 and 85 years old with active COVID-19. CDR3s include the opening cysteine and the closing phenylalanine or tryptophan. Fields, in order: CDR3 DNA, CDR3 protein, D gene, J gene, clone size, V gene. The D gene is left open where the match is weak. Where a row states a size, it is once, few, many or the class of an expanded clone; other rows omit it.

CDR3nt: TGTGCCAGCAGCTTATTTTCTAGCGGGGGGTACAATGAGCAGTTCTTC
CDR3aa: CASSLFSSGGYNEQFF
d_gene: TRBD2
j_gene: TRBJ2-1
abundance: NA
v_gene: TRBV7-2

CDR3nt: TGTGCCAGCAGCTTGGATGGCGGGAGGAACACCGGGGAGCTGTTTTTT
CDR3aa: CASSLDGGRNTGELFF
d_gene: TRBD2
j_gene: TRBJ2-2
abundance: NA
v_gene: TRBV5-4

CDR3nt: TGCGCCAGCAGCTTGGTTGGTAGCGGGAATGGAGAGACCCAGTACTTC
CDR3aa: CASSLVGSGNGETQYF
d_gene: TRBD2
j_gene: TRBJ2-5
abundance: NA
v_gene: TRBV5-1

CDR3nt: TGTGCCACCAGTGATATGACAGGGAAAGGGGTTCGCTACACCTTC
CDR3aa: CATSDMTGKGVRYTF
d_gene: TRBD1
j_gene: TRBJ1-2
abundance: NA
v_gene: TRBV24-1

CDR3nt: TGTGCCAGCAGCTTAGCGAGGACAGGTCTGGCTGGCTACACCTTC
CDR3aa: CASSLARTGLAGYTF
d_gene: TRBD1
j_gene: TRBJ1-2
abundance: NA
v_gene: TRBV7-2

CDR3nt: TGTGCAAGTCGCTCTTCAGGGGAGGGACAGGGGCCCTTTTACTCCTACGAGCAGTACTTC
CDR3aa: CASRSSGEGQGPFYSYEQYF
d_gene: NA
j_gene: TRBJ2-7
abundance: NA
v_gene: TRBV12-2

CDR3nt: TGTGCCAGCAGCTTAGTAGGGCGAGGGCAGCCCCAGCATTTT
CDR3aa: CASSLVGRGQPQHF
d_gene: NA
j_gene: TRBJ1-5
abundance: NA
v_gene: TRBV7-9

CDR3nt: TGTGCCAGCAGTTATAGGACAGGCGGGAGACTAGCGGGAAATGAGCAGTTCTTC
CDR3aa: CASSYRTGGRLAGNEQFF
d_gene: TRBD2
j_gene: TRBJ2-1
abundance: NA
v_gene: TRBV6-2/TRBV6-3

CDR3nt: TGTGCCAGCAGTTTATTCCCCTTCTCCTACGAGCAGTACTTC
CDR3aa: CASSLFPFSYEQYF
d_gene: NA
j_gene: TRBJ2-7
abundance: NA
v_gene: TRBV27

CDR3nt: TGTGCTTCTCTCGGGGGCTACAATGAGCAGTTCTTC
CDR3aa: CASLGGYNEQFF
d_gene: NA
j_gene: TRBJ2-1
abundance: NA
v_gene: TRBV11-2

CDR3nt: TGTGCCAGCAGGTTCTCGGGGGGCACTGAAGCTTTCTTT
CDR3aa: CASRFSGGTEAFF
d_gene: NA
j_gene: TRBJ1-1
abundance: NA
v_gene: TRBV6-5

CDR3nt: TGTGCCAGCAGTTACGTGGCAGGGAATGGTGAAAAACTGTTTTTT
CDR3aa: CASSYVAGNGEKLFF
d_gene: NA
j_gene: TRBJ1-4
abundance: NA
v_gene: TRBV6-5

CDR3nt: TGTGCCACCAGTGGGGCTACAACGGATACGCAGTATTTT
CDR3aa: CATSGATTDTQYF
d_gene: NA
j_gene: TRBJ2-3
abundance: NA
v_gene: TRBV24-1

CDR3nt: TGCGCCAGCAGCTACGGGACAGCCTCTGGAAACACCATATATTTT
CDR3aa: CASSYGTASGNTIYF
d_gene: TRBD1
j_gene: TRBJ1-3
abundance: NA
v_gene: TRBV5-1

CDR3nt: TGCAGTGCTTCTCCAGGGGTTGAAGCTTTCTTT
CDR3aa: CSASPGVEAFF
d_gene: NA
j_gene: TRBJ1-1
abundance: NA
v_gene: TRBV20-1

CDR3nt: TGTGCCAGCCTCTGGACAGGGAGCTCCTACAATGAGCAGTTCTTC
CDR3aa: CASLWTGSSYNEQFF
d_gene: TRBD1
j_gene: TRBJ2-1
abundance: NA
v_gene: TRBV7-9

CDR3nt: TGTGCCATCAGTGAGGCGGGGGGCGAGCAGTACTTC
CDR3aa: CAISEAGGEQYF
d_gene: TRBD2
j_gene: TRBJ2-7
abundance: NA
v_gene: TRBV10-3

CDR3nt: TGTGCCAGCAGCGTTAGCGGGAGGGAAAAAGATACGCAGTATTTT
CDR3aa: CASSVSGREKDTQYF
d_gene: TRBD2
j_gene: TRBJ2-3
abundance: NA
v_gene: TRBV9

CDR3nt: TGTGCCAGCAGCGCAAGCGGGAGGAGGGTGGAGACCCAGTACTTC
CDR3aa: CASSASGRRVETQYF
d_gene: TRBD2
j_gene: TRBJ2-5
abundance: NA
v_gene: TRBV7-2

CDR3nt: TGTGCCAGCAGCTTAGGTCAACAAAGTGGCGAAAAACTGTTTTTT
CDR3aa: CASSLGQQSGEKLFF
d_gene: NA
j_gene: TRBJ1-4
abundance: NA
v_gene: TRBV7-2

CDR3nt: TGTGCCAGCAGTGACTCGGGCAAGGAAGGAAAACTGTTTTTT
CDR3aa: CASSDSGKEGKLFF
d_gene: NA
j_gene: TRBJ1-4
abundance: NA
v_gene: TRBV6-4

CDR3nt: TGTGCCAGCAGGGAGGACGGGAACACTGAAGCTTTCTTT
CDR3aa: CASREDGNTEAFF
d_gene: NA
j_gene: TRBJ1-1
abundance: NA
v_gene: TRBV25-1

CDR3nt: TGTGCCAGCTCCTTTAGCGGGAGCGGGGACGAGCAGTACTTC
CDR3aa: CASSFSGSGDEQYF
d_gene: TRBD2
j_gene: TRBJ2-7
abundance: NA
v_gene: TRBV18

CDR3nt: TGTGCCAGCAGCTTGGAGTCGGACAGGGGTAATCAGCCCCAGCATTTT
CDR3aa: CASSLESDRGNQPQHF
d_gene: TRBD1
j_gene: TRBJ1-5
abundance: NA
v_gene: TRBV5-5

CDR3nt: TGTGCCAGCAACGTAGGGACAGGGATGAACACTGAAGCTTTCTTT
CDR3aa: CASNVGTGMNTEAFF
d_gene: TRBD1
j_gene: TRBJ1-1
abundance: NA
v_gene: TRBV28

CDR3nt: TGTGCCAGCAGCTTGAGCGGGGGACAAAACATTCAGTACTTC
CDR3aa: CASSLSGGQNIQYF
d_gene: TRBD2
j_gene: TRBJ2-4
abundance: NA
v_gene: TRBV11-2

CDR3nt: TGCGCCAGCAGCCAAGATCGAGGGCGCTCTGGGGCCAACGTCCTGACTTTC
CDR3aa: CASSQDRGRSGANVLTF
d_gene: NA
j_gene: TRBJ2-6
abundance: NA
v_gene: TRBV4-1

CDR3nt: TGCGCCAGCAGCGGCGGGACAGGGGGAAAGGATGCGACCCAGCATTTT
CDR3aa: CASSGGTGGKDATQHF
d_gene: TRBD1
j_gene: TRBJ1-5
abundance: NA
v_gene: TRBV5-1

CDR3nt: TGCGCCAGCAGCCAAGGACTTCTAGCGGGGGGCTACAATGAGCAGTTCTTC
CDR3aa: CASSQGLLAGGYNEQFF
d_gene: TRBD2
j_gene: TRBJ2-1
abundance: NA
v_gene: TRBV4-1

CDR3nt: TGTGCCAGCAGCCTTGCAAAGCCCGACACCGGGGAGCTGTTTTTT
CDR3aa: CASSLAKPDTGELFF
d_gene: NA
j_gene: TRBJ2-2
abundance: NA
v_gene: TRBV7-9

CDR3nt: TGTGCCAGCAGTCGTTCCGGGACATCGTACGAGCAGTACTTC
CDR3aa: CASSRSGTSYEQYF
d_gene: NA
j_gene: TRBJ2-7
abundance: NA
v_gene: TRBV6-5

CDR3nt: TGCGCCAGCAGCTTGGCGGTCGGGGGTGTTCGTGGCTACACCTTC
CDR3aa: CASSLAVGGVRGYTF
d_gene: NA
j_gene: TRBJ1-2
abundance: NA
v_gene: TRBV5-1

CDR3nt: TGTGCCAGCAGTAGCGGGCCTGGGTCAGATACGCAGTATTTT
CDR3aa: CASSSGPGSDTQYF
d_gene: NA
j_gene: TRBJ2-3
abundance: NA
v_gene: TRBV6-5

CDR3nt: TGTGCCAGCTCAATAGTAAGAGAGGAAAAACTGTTTTTT
CDR3aa: CASSIVREEKLFF
d_gene: NA
j_gene: TRBJ1-4
abundance: once
v_gene: TRBV18

CDR3nt: TGTGCCAGCAGCCAGGCCGACAGGGAAAGCTACACCTTC
CDR3aa: CASSQADRESYTF
d_gene: TRBD1
j_gene: TRBJ1-2
abundance: NA
v_gene: TRBV3-1/TRBV3-2

CDR3nt: TGTGCCAGTAGTATGACAAACTATGGCTACACCTTC
CDR3aa: CASSMTNYGYTF
d_gene: NA
j_gene: TRBJ1-2
abundance: NA
v_gene: TRBV19

CDR3nt: TGTGCCAGCAGTCCTAGGGACAGGGCTAACTATGGCTACACCTTC
CDR3aa: CASSPRDRANYGYTF
d_gene: TRBD1
j_gene: TRBJ1-2
abundance: NA
v_gene: TRBV28

CDR3nt: TGCAGCTTCCTGGGGGCGAGCGAGCAGTACTTC
CDR3aa: CSFLGASEQYF
d_gene: NA
j_gene: TRBJ2-7
abundance: few
v_gene: TRBV29-1

CDR3nt: TGTGCCAGCCTTGATGGACAGGGCGGCAATCAGCCCCAGCATTTT
CDR3aa: CASLDGQGGNQPQHF
d_gene: TRBD1
j_gene: TRBJ1-5
abundance: NA
v_gene: TRBV6-5

CDR3nt: TGTGCCAGCAGCTTGGCCCAGGGTTTGAGGACCGGGGAGCTGTTTTTT
CDR3aa: CASSLAQGLRTGELFF
d_gene: NA
j_gene: TRBJ2-2
abundance: NA
v_gene: TRBV5-4

CDR3nt: TGTGCCAGCATCTCCCTCCGCGATTTCTACGAGCAGTACTTC
CDR3aa: CASISLRDFYEQYF
d_gene: NA
j_gene: TRBJ2-7
abundance: NA
v_gene: TRBV21-1

CDR3nt: TGTGCCGGACCGGGACAGGGGCACGAGCAGTACTTC
CDR3aa: CAGPGQGHEQYF
d_gene: TRBD1
j_gene: TRBJ2-7
abundance: NA
v_gene: TRBV19

CDR3nt: TGCGCCAGCACTCCCCCAACAGGGGGAAATCAGCCCCAGCATTTT
CDR3aa: CASTPPTGGNQPQHF
d_gene: TRBD1
j_gene: TRBJ1-5
abundance: NA
v_gene: TRBV5-1

CDR3nt: TGTGCCACTACGACAGGAAATCAGCCCCAGCATTTT
CDR3aa: CATTTGNQPQHF
d_gene: NA
j_gene: TRBJ1-5
abundance: NA
v_gene: TRBV19

CDR3nt: TGCGCCAGCAGCCCAGGGAACACCATATATTTT
CDR3aa: CASSPGNTIYF
d_gene: NA
j_gene: TRBJ1-3
abundance: few
v_gene: TRBV4-3

CDR3nt: TGTGCCAGCAGCTTTTCGGGGAGCTCCTACGAGCAGTACTTC
CDR3aa: CASSFSGSSYEQYF
d_gene: NA
j_gene: TRBJ2-7
abundance: NA
v_gene: TRBV3-1/TRBV3-2

CDR3nt: TGTGCCAGCATCTGGGCTTCGGCTAATGAAAAACTGTTTTTT
CDR3aa: CASIWASANEKLFF
d_gene: NA
j_gene: TRBJ1-4
abundance: NA
v_gene: TRBV2

CDR3nt: TGTGCCAGCAGCCAAGATGGGACAGGGTCCCGTGAAAAACTGTTTTTT
CDR3aa: CASSQDGTGSREKLFF
d_gene: TRBD1
j_gene: TRBJ1-4
abundance: NA
v_gene: TRBV3-1/TRBV3-2

CDR3nt: TGTGCCAGCAGCCAATGGCAAAATCAGCCCCAGCATTTT
CDR3aa: CASSQWQNQPQHF
d_gene: NA
j_gene: TRBJ1-5
abundance: NA
v_gene: TRBV3-1/TRBV3-2

CDR3nt: TGTGCCAGCAGTCTTTCAGGGGTCCTCCAAGAGACCCAGTACTTC
CDR3aa: CASSLSGVLQETQYF
d_gene: NA
j_gene: TRBJ2-5
abundance: few
v_gene: TRBV2

CDR3nt: TGTGCCTCAGCGAGCACGGCAGATACGCAGTATTTT
CDR3aa: CASASTADTQYF
d_gene: NA
j_gene: TRBJ2-3
abundance: NA
v_gene: TRBV2

CDR3nt: TGTGCCAGCAGGGCACTAGCGGGATCCTACGAGCAGTACTTC
CDR3aa: CASRALAGSYEQYF
d_gene: TRBD2
j_gene: TRBJ2-7
abundance: NA
v_gene: TRBV6-5

CDR3nt: TGTGCCAGCAGTTCCTCCGCAGGTAGAACTGAAGCTTTCTTT
CDR3aa: CASSSSAGRTEAFF
d_gene: NA
j_gene: TRBJ1-1
abundance: NA
v_gene: TRBV27

CDR3nt: TGTGCCAGCAGCCACGGCGGGGGAGGCTACGAGCAGTACTTC
CDR3aa: CASSHGGGGYEQYF
d_gene: TRBD2
j_gene: TRBJ2-7
abundance: NA
v_gene: TRBV3-1/TRBV3-2

CDR3nt: TGCGCCAGCAGCCAAGATCGTGTAGCGGGACTCTACGAGCAGTACTTC
CDR3aa: CASSQDRVAGLYEQYF
d_gene: TRBD2
j_gene: TRBJ2-7
abundance: few
v_gene: TRBV4-3

CDR3nt: TGTGCCAGCAGCTCCCAGGGACAGGGAAAAAACGAGCAGTACTTC
CDR3aa: CASSSQGQGKNEQYF
d_gene: TRBD1
j_gene: TRBJ2-7
abundance: NA
v_gene: TRBV5-4

CDR3nt: TGTGCCAGCAGCCTATACCGGGACAGGGCCGGTCAGCCCCAGCATTTT
CDR3aa: CASSLYRDRAGQPQHF
d_gene: TRBD1
j_gene: TRBJ1-5
abundance: NA
v_gene: TRBV7-2

CDR3nt: TGTGCCAGTAGTACCGGGACACCGGTAAACTATGGCTACACCTTC
CDR3aa: CASSTGTPVNYGYTF
d_gene: NA
j_gene: TRBJ1-2
abundance: NA
v_gene: TRBV19

CDR3nt: TGTGCCACCAGTGATTTCGGACTAGCGGGGGGCTCCTACAATGAGCAGTTCTTC
CDR3aa: CATSDFGLAGGSYNEQFF
d_gene: TRBD2
j_gene: TRBJ2-1
abundance: NA
v_gene: TRBV24-1

CDR3nt: TGTGCCAGCAGCCATACCCAGGGGGCGCGCAATCAGCCCCAGCATTTT
CDR3aa: CASSHTQGARNQPQHF
d_gene: TRBD1
j_gene: TRBJ1-5
abundance: few
v_gene: TRBV7-9